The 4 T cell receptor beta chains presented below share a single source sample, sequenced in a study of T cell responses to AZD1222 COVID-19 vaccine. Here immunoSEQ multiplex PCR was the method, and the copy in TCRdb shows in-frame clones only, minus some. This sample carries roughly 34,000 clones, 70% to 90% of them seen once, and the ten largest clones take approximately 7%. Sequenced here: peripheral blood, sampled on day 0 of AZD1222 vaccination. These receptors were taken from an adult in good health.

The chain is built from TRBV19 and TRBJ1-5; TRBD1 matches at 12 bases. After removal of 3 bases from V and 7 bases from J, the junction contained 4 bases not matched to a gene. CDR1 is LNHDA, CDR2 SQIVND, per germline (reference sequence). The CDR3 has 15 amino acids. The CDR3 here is CASSMGTGGGQPQHF. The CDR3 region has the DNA TGTGCCAGTAGTATGGGGACAGGGGGCGGGCAGCCCCAGCATTTT.

CDR3 DNA sequence: TGCGCCAGCAGCCAAGGCTGGGGCTCCCAAGGTACGCAGTATTTT. Protein product: CASSQGWGSQGTQYF. The chain uses TRBV5-1 and TRBJ2-3; D possibly corresponds to TRBD1 (5 bases). There are 15 residues in the CDR3. Germline-derived CDR1 and CDR2 are SGHRS and YFSETQ. Trimming stripped 4 bases from V and 8 bases from J, with 20 bases between.

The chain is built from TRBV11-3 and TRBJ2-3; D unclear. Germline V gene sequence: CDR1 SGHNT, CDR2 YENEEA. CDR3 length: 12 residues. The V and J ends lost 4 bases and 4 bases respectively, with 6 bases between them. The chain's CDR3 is CASSSGPDTQYF. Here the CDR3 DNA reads TGTGCCAGCAGCTCAGGCCCAGATACGCAGTATTTT.

The CDR3 spells CASSEIGGGSYGYTF. CDR3 in DNA: TGTGCCAGCAGTGAGATCGGGGGGGGAAGCTATGGCTACACCTTC. This chain connects TRBV2 to TRBJ1-2, with D possibly TRBD1 on 5 matching bases. The V gene's germline CDR1 is SNHLY and CDR2 FYNNEI. Trimming left V 3 bases short and J 4 bases short, with 15 bases between. The CDR3 extends over 15 amino acids.